A single sample gave rise to the 23 T cell receptor beta chains below, sequenced in a study of shared clonotypes between healthy human individuals. Some clones are missing from TCRdb's copy, which holds only in-frame ones; the method was immunoSEQ multiplex PCR. The sample records approximately 740,000 clones, around 72% being singletons. Sequencing used memory CD4+ T cells sorted from blood. Subset given: CD45RA-negative fraction. These receptors all stem from a woman aged 25 to 39 in good health.

The rearrangement links TRBV5-5 to TRBJ1-3; 7 bases line up with TRBD1. Trimming at V came to 2 bases and at J to 3 bases, leaving 5 bases not matched to a gene. Germline CDR1 SGHKS, CDR2 YYEKEE (reference sequence). The CDR3 covers 15 residues. CDR3 sequence: CASSFGQDHGNTIYF. DNA of the CDR3: TGTGCCAGCAGCTTCGGACAGGATCATGGAAACACCATATATTTT.

V is TRBV27 and J is TRBJ2-7; TRBD2 aligns across 7 bases. This CDR3 region has 16 residues. Germline CDR1 is MNHEY and CDR2 is SMNVEV (reference sequence). Unmatched junction bases numbered 11, after V lost 2 bases and J lost 4 bases. The CDR3 loop reads CASSLRVGGSSYEQYF. The CDR3 region has the DNA TGTGCCAGCAGTTTAAGGGTAGGCGGGAGCTCGTACGAGCAGTACTTC.

This clone has a handful of counts. The chain is built from TRBV10-1 and TRBJ1-1, with a possible D match to TRBD1 (5 bases). The CDR3 extends over 13 amino acids. The germline V gene has CDR1 WNHNN and CDR2 SYGVQD (reference sequence). The V end was cut by 8 bases, the J end by 1 base, with 11 bases between. The CDR3, as DNA: TGCGCCAGCGGGGCCGGGACGAACACTGAAGCTTTCTTT. Translated, it gives CASGAGTNTEAFF.

The rearrangement uses TRBV28 and TRBJ1-1; D gene unclear. The CDR3 contains 12 residues. Trimming removed 4 bases from V and 6 bases from J, with 9 bases in between. The germline V gene has CDR1 MDHEN and CDR2 SYDVKM. The CDR3 DNA is TGTGCCAGCAGTTCGCGAGTCGCTGAAGCTTTCTTT. It specifies CASSSRVAEAFF.

This sequence joins TRBV28 and TRBJ2-1, with TRBD1 matching 7 bases. This CDR3 has 13 amino acids. From germline, CDR1 is MDHEN and CDR2 SYDVKM. V gave up 8 bases and J gave up 7 bases; unmatched junction bases: 8. The CDR3 loop reads CASSGQVLNEQFF. The DNA of the CDR3 is TGTGCCAGCTCAGGACAGGTTTTGAATGAGCAGTTCTTC. Complete variable domain (other parts from reference TRBV28 and TRBJ2-1): DVKVTQSSRYLVKRTGEKVFLECVQDMDHENMFWYRQDPGLGLRLIYFSYDVKMKEKGDIPEGYSVSREKKERFSLILESASTNQTSMYLCASSGQVLNEQFFGPGTRLTVL.

This clone has a single count. The chain links TRBV28 to TRBJ2-5, with D maybe TRBD1 (5 bases). The CDR3 length is 13 residues. Germline V gene lookup returns CDR1 MDHEN and CDR2 SYDVKM. Trimming removed 5 bases from V and 4 bases from J, with 11 bases in between. The CDR3 DNA sequence: TGTGCCAGCAGTAAAAGGGGCCGAGAGACCCAGTACTTC. This codes for CASSKRGRETQYF.

There are a few counts of this clone. The chain has TRBV10-3 and TRBJ2-2; 15 bases fit TRBD2. This CDR3 is 19 amino acids long. The trim removed 2 bases at V and 3 bases at J, leaving 7 bases unmatched. The germline V gene encodes CDR1 ENHRY and CDR2 SYGVKD. The CDR3 DNA is TGTGCCATCAGTGAGCCGACCGGGACTAGCGGGAGGTACACCGGGGAGCTGTTTTTT. Translated, it gives CAISEPTGTSGRYTGELFF.

This clone appeared a few times. The chain recombines TRBV28 with TRBJ1-2; D is unclear. V lost 5 bases, J lost 3 bases, and 7 bases lay in between. Germline V CDR1 and CDR2: MDHEN, SYDVKM. CDR3 size: 12 residues. The CDR3 sequence: CASSGRDYGYTF. The CDR3 nucleotides read TGTGCCAGCAGTGGACGGGACTATGGCTACACCTTC.

V is TRBV6-5 and J is TRBJ2-2; maybe TRBD2 (6 bases). V was trimmed by 2 bases and J by 5 bases, leaving 15 bases between them. This CDR3 comprises 16 residues. CDR1 and CDR2 (germline): MNHEY, SVGAGI. The CDR3 here is CASSYLTDAGTGELFF. CDR3 coding DNA: TGTGCCAGCAGTTACCTAACGGACGCGGGGACCGGGGAGCTGTTTTTT.

The chain couples TRBV6-5 to TRBJ2-2; D is possibly TRBD1 (6 bases). The germline V and J ends were trimmed by 6 bases and 2 bases, with 13 bases remaining between them. Germline V gene sequence: CDR1 MNHEY, CDR2 SVGAGI. CDR3 size: 15 residues. This CDR3 reads CASRSLGGNTGELFF. Written as DNA, the CDR3 is TGTGCCAGCAGATCACTAGGGGGAAACACCGGGGAGCTGTTTTTT.

This clone was picked up a small number of times. At the DNA level, this CDR3 is encoded by other sequences in the same sample as well. V and J are TRBV20-1 and TRBJ2-7, with D unclear. Germline values: CDR1 DFQATT, CDR2 SNEGSKA (reference sequence). The CDR3 extends over 11 amino acids. With 5 bases removed from V and 6 bases from J, the gap between germline ends came to 11 bases. DNA of the CDR3: TGCAGTGCTGCCCCAGGCGGCGAGCAGTACTTC. The encoded protein is CSAAPGGEQYF.

This clone showed up many times. In the same sample, other DNA sequences code for this CDR3. The J gene is TRBJ1-2, the V gene TRBV19, with 7 nucleotides matching TRBD1. Germline CDR1 reads LNHDA; CDR2 reads SQIVND (reference sequence). This CDR3 region has 16 residues. V was pared by 6 bases and J by 4 bases, with 14 bases of the junction left unmatched. CDR3 in amino acids: CASSQQGSWGAYGYTF. CDR3 nucleotides: TGTGCCAGTAGCCAACAGGGGTCCTGGGGGGCCTATGGCTACACCTTC.

This clone has just a few counts. The genes are TRBV1 and TRBJ1-4; whether TRBD1, the table's D call, matches the DNA was not checked. TRBV1 is given as a pseudogene. The CDR3 extends over 15 amino acids. This chain's CDR3 is CTSSQEQVRSAKLFF. The CDR3, as DNA: TGCACCAGCAGCCAAGAGCAGGTCAGGTCTGCAAAACTGTTTTTT.

This sequence joins TRBV6-6 and TRBJ2-7; TRBD2 agrees at 8 bases. The CDR3 is made up of 15 amino acids. The germline V gene encodes CDR1 MNHNY and CDR2 SVGAGI (reference sequence). Unmatched junction bases numbered 4, after V lost 2 bases and J lost 1 base. The CDR3, as DNA: TGTGCCAGCAGTTACGCTAGCGGGCAATCCTACGAGCAGTACTTC. Protein product: CASSYASGQSYEQYF.

The gene calls are TRBV5-1 and TRBJ2-7; D may be TRBD1 or TRBD2 (6 bases each). The CDR3 extends over 17 amino acids. The V end was cut by 4 bases, the J end by 3 bases, with 23 bases between. CDR1 is SGHRS and CDR2 is YFSETQ in the germline V gene. CDR3 sequence (DNA): TGCGCCAGCAGCCCGGTGGCCGGGGGCGGGACGGTCTACGAGCAGTACTTC. It encodes CASSPVAGGGTVYEQYF.

The chain employs TRBV7-7 and TRBJ2-5; D is perhaps TRBD2 (5 bases). Germline V lookup: CDR1 SSHAT, CDR2 FNYEAQ (reference sequence). V lost 5 bases to trimming and J lost 4 bases, with 14 bases between them. This CDR3 has 14 amino acids. CDR3 coding DNA: TGTGCCAGCAGCCCTACCGGGGTGGGAGAGACCCAGTACTTC. Amino acid sequence: CASSPTGVGETQYF.

By share of the sample, this clone is medium-sized. The same CDR3 arises from other DNA sequences in this sample as well. The rearrangement links TRBV28 to TRBJ1-2; D unclear. CDR1 and CDR2 from the germline V gene are MDHEN and SYDVKM. V was clipped by 4 bases and J by 8 bases, with 14 bases between them. This CDR3 contains 13 residues. CDR3: CASSSKVPVGYTF. As DNA, the CDR3 is TGTGCCAGCAGTTCCAAGGTCCCCGTAGGCTACACCTTC.

This chain uses TRBV11-1 with TRBJ2-1, with D possibly matching TRBD2 (5 bases). Germline-derived CDR1 and CDR2 are SGHAT and FQDESV (reference sequence). The CDR3 consists of 12 residues. Trimming pared 2 bases from V and 10 bases from J, leaving 9 bases between. The CDR3 region has the DNA TGTGCCAGCAGCTTACTCAGAGGGGAGCAGTTCTTC. Its translation is CASSLLRGEQFF.

This clone was found once. The chain joins TRBV14 to TRBJ2-5; D gene ambiguous. The CDR3 has 15 amino acids. With 1 base removed from V and 1 base from J, the gap between germline ends came to 10 bases. Germline V gives CDR1 SGHDN, CDR2 FVKESK. CDR3 sequence reads: CASSQVWPAQETQYF. The CDR3 region has the DNA TGTGCCAGCAGCCAAGTATGGCCTGCCCAAGAGACCCAGTACTTC. Using reference TRBV14 and TRBJ2-5 for the parts outside the CDR3, the full variable domain is EAGVTQFPSHSVIEKGQTVTLRCDPISGHDNLYWYRRVMGKEIKFLLHFVKESKQDESGMPNNRFLAERTGGTYSTLKVQPAELEDSGVYFCASSQVWPAQETQYFGPGTRLLVL.

Turning to this clone: At one end, the junction sequence differs from germline, possibly due to a read error. V usage is TRBV6-5 and J usage is TRBJ1-3, with D unresolved. Germline V gene sequence: CDR1 MNHEY, CDR2 SVGAGI. The CDR3 is made up of 12 amino acids. This CDR3 is CASTNSGDTIYF. CDR3 coding DNA: TGTGCCAGCACTAACTCTGGAGACACCATATATTTT.

This chain uses TRBV11-2 with TRBJ2-2; no clear D. Between the trimmed V and J ends, which lost 4 bases and 8 bases, there was a span of 8 bases. Germline-derived CDR1 and CDR2 are SGHAT and FQNNGV. This CDR3 comprises 12 residues. CDR3 nucleotide sequence: TGTGCCAGCAGCTCCCATAAGGGGGAGCTGTTTTTT. Translating it yields CASSSHKGELFF.

The chain recombines TRBV14 with TRBJ2-7; the D is unclear. Trimming shortened V by 1 base and J by 6 bases, and 10 bases separated the two germline ends. The length of the CDR3 is 13 residues. Germline V gene data show CDR1 as SGHDN and CDR2 as FVKESK. This CDR3 reads CASSQVRNREQYF. The DNA of the CDR3 is TGTGCCAGCAGCCAAGTAAGAAATCGCGAGCAGTACTTC.

As regards this clone: Other DNA variants within this sample encode the same CDR3. V is TRBV5-1 and J is TRBJ2-3; the D gene is possibly TRBD2 (5 bases). Trimming cost V 2 bases and J 2 bases, with 9 bases left between them. The CDR3 loop spans 14 amino acids. Germline V CDR1 and CDR2: SGHRS, YFSETQ. CDR3 loop: CASSLGLPTDTQYF. For the CDR3, the DNA is TGCGCCAGCAGCTTAGGACTTCCCACAGATACGCAGTATTTT.